A selection of T cell receptor beta chains follows, all from one sample in a study of T-cell reconstitution after alpha-beta-depleted transplantation in children. TCRdb itself ran the PCR reads through MiXCR, one entry per CDR3 protein. The table lists around 230,000 distinct CDR3 sequences, approximately 15% of them singletons. The sample consisted of PBMCs, mostly from graft donor cells, taken 360 days after TCRalphabeta/CD19-depleted stem cell transplant. The receptor source for this set is a male patient between 2 and 15 years old who had a stem cell transplant for acute lymphoblastic leukemia, so the T cells may come from the graft donor. CDR3s include the opening cysteine and the closing phenylalanine or tryptophan. Fields, in order: clone size, D gene, V gene, J gene, CDR3 protein, CDR3 DNA. A D gene is named only where the DNA matches it firmly. The size of a clone is reported for some rows only, either as once, few or many, or as a class for expanded clones.

>many|TRBD1|TRBV29-1|TRBJ1-3
CSAGTGQSVLYF
TGCAGCGCCGGGACAGGGCAGTCGGTATTATATTTT
>once|NA|TRBV10-3|TRBJ1-5
CAISESTGQPQHF
TGTGCCATCAGTGAGTCTACGGGTCAGCCCCAGCATTTT
>few|NA|TRBV5-1|TRBJ2-5
CASSLSSGEETQYF
TGCGCCAGCAGCCTATCATCAGGGGAAGAGACCCAGTACTTC
>NA|NA|TRBV7-8|TRBJ2-7
CASSLYGRDEYF
TGTGCCAGCAGCTTATATGGCAGGGACGAGTACTTC
>many|TRBD1|TRBV12-3/TRBV12-4|TRBJ2-7
CASSFIQGGEQYF
TGTGCCAGCAGTTTCATACAGGGGGGCGAGCAGTACTTC
>few|NA|TRBV18|TRBJ2-1
CASSPLGPGQFF
TGTGCCAGCTCACCACTGGGCCCGGGGCAGTTCTTC
>NA|NA|TRBV4-3|TRBJ2-5
CASSQLGQETQYF
TGCGCCAGCAGCCAATTAGGGCAGGAGACCCAGTACTTC
>few|NA|TRBV12-3/TRBV12-4|TRBJ2-1
CASTIAQSSNNEQFF
TGTGCCAGCACCATTGCCCAGAGCTCTAACAATGAGCAGTTCTTC
>NA|NA|TRBV12-3/TRBV12-4|TRBJ2-7
CASSSGRGEQYF
TGTGCCAGCAGTTCAGGGCGGGGAGAGCAGTACTTC
>few|NA|TRBV29-1|TRBJ2-2
CSGGGTTGELFF
TGCAGCGGGGGGGGCACCACCGGGGAGCTGTTTTTT
>NA|NA|TRBV5-1|TRBJ2-5
CASRIETQYF
TGCGCCAGCAGAATAGAGACCCAGTACTTC
>NA|NA|TRBV4-3|TRBJ1-2
CASSQDDEANYGYTF
TGCGCCAGCAGCCAAGACGACGAAGCTAACTATGGCTACACCTTC
>few|NA|TRBV7-9|TRBJ1-1
CASSRGLIEAFF
TGTGCCAGCAGCCGGGGACTGATTGAAGCTTTCTTT
>NA|NA|TRBV21-1|TRBJ2-7
CASSKAPGQGSSYEQYF
TGTGCCAGCAGCAAAGCCCCGGGACAGGGAAGCTCCTACGAGCAGTACTTC
>few|TRBD2|TRBV9|TRBJ2-5
CASERDETQYF
TGTGCCAGCGAGCGGGACGAGACCCAGTACTTC
>NA|NA|TRBV18|TRBJ2-5
CASSPPSAETQYF
TGTGCCAGCTCACCACCGTCGGCGGAGACCCAGTACTTC
>many|TRBD2|TRBV7-9|TRBJ2-1
CASSEKRGSSYNEQFF
TGTGCCAGCAGCGAGAAGCGGGGGAGCTCCTACAATGAGCAGTTCTTC
>NA|NA|TRBV28|TRBJ1-6
CASLDSSYNSPLHF
TGTGCCAGCTTAGACAGCTCCTATAATTCACCCCTCCACTTT
>few|NA|TRBV4-3|TRBJ1-5
CASSQEVGAGRPQHF
TGCGCCAGCAGCCAAGAAGTGGGGGCTGGGCGGCCCCAGCATTTT
>NA|TRBD2|TRBV28|TRBJ2-1
CASRGGDYNEQFF
TGTGCCTCCCGGGGGGGAGATTACAATGAGCAGTTCTTC
>few|TRBD1|TRBV7-9|TRBJ2-7
CASSDRQGTYEQYF
TGTGCCAGCAGCGACCGACAGGGGACCTACGAGCAGTACTTC
>many|NA|TRBV5-1|TRBJ2-2
CASRMGGGELFF
TGCGCCAGCAGAATGGGAGGCGGGGAGCTGTTTTTT
>many|NA|TRBV21-1|TRBJ2-7
CASRIQGALFYEQYF
TGTGCCAGCAGGATACAGGGGGCTTTATTCTACGAGCAGTACTTC
>NA|TRBD1|TRBV29-1|TRBJ1-1
CSATGGLRETEAFF
TGCAGCGCGACAGGGGGCTTGAGAGAGACTGAAGCTTTCTTT
>few|NA|TRBV2|TRBJ2-7
CASSDPWDGSYEQYF
TGTGCCAGCAGTGATCCCTGGGACGGCTCCTACGAGCAGTACTTC
>many|NA|TRBV6-5|TRBJ2-2
CASSYLGLGELFF
TGTGCCAGCAGTTACCTGGGGCTAGGGGAGCTGTTTTTT
>few|NA|TRBV6-2/TRBV6-3|TRBJ1-4
CASSQRATNEKLFF
TGTGCCAGCAGCCAGCGGGCGACTAATGAAAAACTGTTTTTT
>few|NA|TRBV7-2|TRBJ1-6
CASSSVRGVNSPLHF
TGTGCCAGCAGCTCCGTCAGGGGTGTGAATTCACCCCTCCACTTT
>few|NA|TRBV12-3/TRBV12-4|TRBJ2-1
CASSPSRSYNEQFF
TGTGCCAGCAGCCCCTCCCGCTCCTACAATGAGCAGTTCTTC
>few|NA|TRBV6-2/TRBV6-3|TRBJ2-7
CASSWPGPSSYEQYF
TGTGCCAGCAGTTGGCCGGGGCCGAGCTCCTACGAGCAGTACTTC
>NA|TRBD2|TRBV11-1|TRBJ2-3
CASSRQTSVNTQYF
TGTGCCAGCAGCCGCCAGACTAGCGTCAATACGCAGTATTTT
>NA|TRBD2|TRBV12-3/TRBV12-4|TRBJ2-1
CASSPSLAGAADEQFF
TGTGCCAGCAGTCCTTCTCTAGCGGGAGCGGCTGATGAGCAGTTCTTC
>few|NA|TRBV7-6|TRBJ1-5
CASSLGTPRLNQPQHF
TGTGCCAGCAGCTTAGGGACACCGCGGCTAAATCAGCCCCAGCATTTT
>few|NA|TRBV3-1|TRBJ2-7
CASSQDRQANYEQYF
TGTGCCAGCAGCCAAGATAGGCAAGCCAACTACGAGCAGTACTTC
>few|NA|TRBV30|TRBJ2-1
CAWTGYREPNEQFF
TGTGCCTGGACCGGATACAGAGAACCTAATGAGCAGTTCTTC
>NA|NA|TRBV12-3/TRBV12-4|TRBJ2-7
CASSPGGTAYEQYF
TGTGCCAGCAGTCCAGGGGGGACAGCCTACGAGCAGTACTTC
>NA|TRBD2|TRBV5-5|TRBJ2-1
CASSLYAGGDNEQFF
TGTGCCAGCAGCTTGTACGCGGGGGGCGACAATGAGCAGTTCTTC
>once|NA|TRBV7-9|TRBJ2-7
CASSLAILTYEQYF
TGTGCCAGCAGCTTAGCGATTTTGACCTACGAGCAGTACTTC
>few|NA|TRBV3-1|TRBJ2-1
CASSQGVTNEQFF
TGTGCCAGCAGCCAAGGAGTCACCAATGAGCAGTTCTTC
>NA|NA|TRBV7-8|TRBJ2-3
CASTEGVAQGTDTQYF
TGTGCCAGCACCGAAGGTGTAGCCCAAGGCACAGATACGCAGTATTTT
>NA|NA|TRBV12-3/TRBV12-4|TRBJ2-7
CASRTGTSYEQYF
TGTGCCAGCAGAACCGGGACATCATACGAGCAGTACTTC
>few|NA|TRBV5-6|TRBJ2-2
CASSFFLGRMDTGELFF
TGTGCCAGCAGCTTTTTTTTGGGACGGATGGACACCGGGGAGCTGTTTTTT
>NA|TRBD2|TRBV6-2/TRBV6-3|TRBJ2-7
CASSYPFGLAGGEQYF
TGTGCCAGCAGTTACCCCTTTGGACTAGCGGGAGGCGAGCAGTACTTC
>few|NA|TRBV5-1|TRBJ2-7
CASSLDSPPYEQYF
TGCGCCAGCAGCTTGGACAGCCCTCCCTACGAGCAGTACTTC
>few|TRBD1|TRBV5-1|TRBJ2-1
CASSIDRAWGNEQFF
TGCGCCAGCAGCATTGACAGGGCATGGGGCAATGAGCAGTTCTTC
>NA|NA|TRBV29-1|TRBJ2-7
CSVEISGPSYEQYF
TGCAGCGTTGAAATAAGCGGGCCCTCCTACGAGCAGTACTTC
>NA|NA|TRBV9|TRBJ1-3
CASSGSSSGNTIYF
TGTGCCAGCAGCGGCAGTAGCTCTGGAAACACCATATATTTT
>NA|NA|TRBV4-2|TRBJ2-1
CASSQDLVGRSSYNEQFF
TGTGCCAGCAGCCAAGATTTGGTGGGACGGAGCTCCTACAATGAGCAGTTCTTC
>few|TRBD2|TRBV5-1|TRBJ2-1
CASSVAGVSYNEQFF
TGCGCCAGCAGCGTAGCGGGAGTATCCTACAATGAGCAGTTCTTC
>NA|NA|TRBV5-1|TRBJ2-7
CASSLGPPNEQYF
TGCGCCAGCAGCTTGGGACCGCCTAACGAGCAGTACTTC
>many|NA|TRBV4-3|TRBJ2-2
CASSQESGASNTGELFF
TGCGCCAGCAGCCAAGAATCGGGTGCGTCGAACACCGGGGAGCTGTTTTTT
>few|NA|TRBV6-5|TRBJ1-1
CASSYWIQGEAFF
TGTGCCAGCAGTTACTGGATCCAGGGTGAAGCTTTCTTT